The text below deals with one T cell receptor beta chain. Antigen specificity is unknown. With V trimmed by 4 bases and J by 8 bases, 3 bases remained unmatched. This CDR3 has 12 amino acids. CDR1 and CDR2 from the germline V gene are SGHRS and YFSETQ. Generated by immunoSEQ multiplex PCR, the TCRdb table keeps only in-frame clones and is missing some. In the table there are approximately 88,000 clones, around 90% of which are singletons. The data derive from a study of T cell responses to AZD1222 COVID-19 vaccine. Recipients boosted at about 4 weeks or about 12 weeks are pooled. Study findings and constraints: Sampled repertoires all dated from after the peak T cell response.

The TCR originated in an adult who received the AZD1222 COVID-19 vaccine. The specimen comprised peripheral blood, sampled 28 days after the second AZD1222 dose. The V and J genes are TRBV5-1 and TRBJ1-2, with TRBD1 matching over 9 bases. The CDR3 DNA reads TGCGCCAGCAGCCCAGGGACAGGGGGCTACACCTTC. It specifies CASSPGTGGYTF.